This T cell receptor beta chain was identified during a study of shared clonotypes between healthy human individuals. The authors combined CD45RO+ cells with CCR7-negative CD45RA+ TemRA cells as CD8 memory. The CDR3 contains 16 residues. V was clipped by 4 bases and J by 0 bases, with 15 bases between them. Germline CDR1 GTSNPN, CDR2 SVGIG (reference sequence). Only in-frame clones appear in the TCRdb table, and some are missing; sequencing was by immunoSEQ multiplex PCR. This sample has approximately 95,000 clones, with roughly two thirds found just once. This TCR was sampled from a man aged 25 to 40 in good health. This chain uses TRBV30 with TRBJ2-2; D is uncertain. Sequenced sample: memory CD8+ T cells sorted from blood. Subset described: CD45RO+ cells pooled with CCR7-negative TemRA cells. DNA of the CDR3: TGTGCCTGGATAAAAGGCAGCTTCGCGAACACCGGGGAGCTGTTTTTT. This translates into CAWIKGSFANTGELFF.